This record concerns one T cell receptor beta chain sequence. This entry comes from a study of T cell responses to AZD1222 COVID-19 vaccine. CDR1 is KGHSH, CDR2 LQKENI, per germline. This CDR3 contains 14 residues. V gave up 6 bases and J gave up 8 bases, with 19 bases separating them. Measured with immunoSEQ multiplex PCR; TCRdb has only the in-frame clones, and not every one. The sample shows over 120,000 clones, about 92% of them seen only once. The chain joins TRBV18 to TRBJ1-1; tentative D call: TRBD1 (6 bases). The clonotype comes from an adult in good health. The source was peripheral blood, collected on day 0 of AZD1222 vaccination. DNA of the CDR3: TGTGCCAGCTCCGGCTCAGGGGCGAAAGGGGAAGCTTTCTTT. Protein product: CASSGSGAKGEAFF.